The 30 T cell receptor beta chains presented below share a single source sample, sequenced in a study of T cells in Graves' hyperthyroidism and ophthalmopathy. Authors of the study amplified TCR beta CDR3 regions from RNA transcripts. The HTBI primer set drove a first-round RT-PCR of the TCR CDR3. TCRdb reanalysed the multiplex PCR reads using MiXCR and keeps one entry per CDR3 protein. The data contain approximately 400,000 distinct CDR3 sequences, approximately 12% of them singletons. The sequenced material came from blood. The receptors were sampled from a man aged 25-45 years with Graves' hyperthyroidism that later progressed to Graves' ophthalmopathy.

The CDR3 here is CASSVNFNQPQHF. CDR3 bases: TGTGCCAGCAGCGTAAATTTCAATCAGCCCCAGCATTTT. The gene calls are TRBV9 and TRBJ1-5; no definite D call. This CDR3 is built from 13 residues. CDR1 is SGDLS, CDR2 YYNGEE, per germline. The V end lost 1 base, the J end lost 3 bases, and 5 bases lay between the germline ends.

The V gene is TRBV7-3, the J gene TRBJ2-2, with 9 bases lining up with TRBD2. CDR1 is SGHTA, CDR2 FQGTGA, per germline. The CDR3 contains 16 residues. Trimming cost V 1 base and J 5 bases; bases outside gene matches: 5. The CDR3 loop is CASSLIQAGGTGELFF. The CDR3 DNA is TGTGCCAGCAGCTTAATTCAGGCGGGGGGGACCGGGGAGCTGTTTTTT.

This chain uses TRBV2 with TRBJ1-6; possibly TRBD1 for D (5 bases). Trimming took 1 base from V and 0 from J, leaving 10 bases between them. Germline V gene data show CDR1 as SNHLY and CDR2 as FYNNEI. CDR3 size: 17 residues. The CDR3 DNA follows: TGTGCCAGCAGTGAAGGGGACGGACCCTCCTATAATTCACCCCTCCACTTT. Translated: CASSEGDGPSYNSPLHF.

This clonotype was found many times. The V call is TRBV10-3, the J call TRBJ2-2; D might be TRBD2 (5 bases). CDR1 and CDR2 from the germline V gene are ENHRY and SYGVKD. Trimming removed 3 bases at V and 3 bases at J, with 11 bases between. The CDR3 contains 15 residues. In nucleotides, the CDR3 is TGTGCCATCAGTGATGCGGGCCCTGACACCGGGGAGCTGTTTTTT. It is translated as CAISDAGPDTGELFF.

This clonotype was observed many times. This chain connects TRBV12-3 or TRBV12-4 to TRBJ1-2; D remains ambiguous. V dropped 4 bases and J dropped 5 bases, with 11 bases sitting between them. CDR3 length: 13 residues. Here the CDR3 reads CASSSWTAYGYTF. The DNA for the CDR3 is TGTGCCAGCAGTTCATGGACTGCTTATGGCTACACCTTC.

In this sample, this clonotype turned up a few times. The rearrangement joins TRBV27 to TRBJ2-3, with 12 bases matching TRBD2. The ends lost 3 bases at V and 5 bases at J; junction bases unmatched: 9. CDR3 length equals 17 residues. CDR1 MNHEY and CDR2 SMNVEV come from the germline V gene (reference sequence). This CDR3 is CASSLGLAGGPVDTQYF. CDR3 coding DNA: TGTGCCAGCAGTTTGGGCCTAGCGGGGGGGCCGGTAGATACGCAGTATTTT.

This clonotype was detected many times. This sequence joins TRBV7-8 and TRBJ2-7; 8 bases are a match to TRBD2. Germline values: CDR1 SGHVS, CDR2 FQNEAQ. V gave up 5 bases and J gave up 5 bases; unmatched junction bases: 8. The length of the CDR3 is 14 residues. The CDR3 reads CASSTSAGENEQYF. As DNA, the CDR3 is TGTGCCAGCAGCACCTCAGCGGGGGAGAACGAGCAGTACTTC.

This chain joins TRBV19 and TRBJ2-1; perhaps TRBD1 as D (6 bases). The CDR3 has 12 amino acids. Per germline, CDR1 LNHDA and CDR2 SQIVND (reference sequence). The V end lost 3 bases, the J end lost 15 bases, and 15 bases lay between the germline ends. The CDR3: CASSIFRGMLFF. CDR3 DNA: TGTGCCAGTAGTATTTTCAGGGGCATGTTGTTCTTC. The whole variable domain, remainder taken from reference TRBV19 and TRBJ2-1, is DGGITQSPKYLFRKEGQNVTLSCEQNLNHDAMYWYRQDPGQGLRLIYYSQIVNDFQKGDIAEGYSVSREKKESFPLTVTSAQKNPTAFYLCASSIFRGMLFFGPGTRLTVL.

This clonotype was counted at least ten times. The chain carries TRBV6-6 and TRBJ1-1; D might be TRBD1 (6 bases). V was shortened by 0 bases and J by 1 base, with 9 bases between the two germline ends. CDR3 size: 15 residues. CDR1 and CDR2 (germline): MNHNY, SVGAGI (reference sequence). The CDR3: CASSYSPGANTEAFF. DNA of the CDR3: TGTGCCAGCAGTTACTCGCCAGGGGCGAACACTGAAGCTTTCTTT.

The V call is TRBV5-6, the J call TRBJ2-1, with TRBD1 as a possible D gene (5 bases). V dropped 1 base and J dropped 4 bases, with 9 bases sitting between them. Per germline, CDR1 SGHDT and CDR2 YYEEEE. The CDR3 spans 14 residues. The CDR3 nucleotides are TGTGCCAGCAGCTTGCTCAGGGTATACAATGAGCAGTTCTTC. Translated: CASSLLRVYNEQFF. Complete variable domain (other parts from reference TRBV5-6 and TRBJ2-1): DAGVTQSPTHLIKTRGQQVTLRCSPKSGHDTVSWYQQALGQGPQFIFQYYEEEERQRGNFPDRFSGHQFPNYSSELNVNALLLGDSALYLCASSLLRVYNEQFFGPGTRLTVL.

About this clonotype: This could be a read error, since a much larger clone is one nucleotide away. The chain's CDR3 is CASSYSETGLQYF. The CDR3, as DNA: TGTGCCAGCAGTTACTCAGAAACAGGCCTGCAGTATTTT. The gene calls are TRBV6-2 or TRBV6-3 and TRBJ2-3, with D perhaps matching TRBD1 (5 bases). The CDR3 contains 13 residues. The germline gives CDR1 MNHEY, CDR2 SVGEGT. V was pared by 0 bases and J by 11 bases, with 12 bases between.

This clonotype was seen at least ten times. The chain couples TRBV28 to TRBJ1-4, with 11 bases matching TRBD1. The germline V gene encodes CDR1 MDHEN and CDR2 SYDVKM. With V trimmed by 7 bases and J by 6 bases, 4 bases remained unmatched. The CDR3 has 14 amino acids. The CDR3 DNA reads TGTGCCAGCACGCCGGGACAGGGGGATGAAAAACTGTTTTTT. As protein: CASTPGQGDEKLFF.

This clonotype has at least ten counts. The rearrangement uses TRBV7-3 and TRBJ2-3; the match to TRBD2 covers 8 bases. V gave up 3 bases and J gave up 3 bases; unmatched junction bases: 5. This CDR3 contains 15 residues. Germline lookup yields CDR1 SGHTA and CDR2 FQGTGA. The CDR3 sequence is CASSFSGERTDTQYF. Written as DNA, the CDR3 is TGTGCCAGCAGCTTTAGCGGGGAACGGACAGATACGCAGTATTTT.

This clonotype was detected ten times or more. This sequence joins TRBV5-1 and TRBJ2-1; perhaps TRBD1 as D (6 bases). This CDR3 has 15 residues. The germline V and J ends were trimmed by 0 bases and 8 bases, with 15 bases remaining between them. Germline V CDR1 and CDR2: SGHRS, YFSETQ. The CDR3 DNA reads TGCGCCAGCAGCTTGGACAGGGTGGGAATGGATGAGCAGTTCTTC. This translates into CASSLDRVGMDEQFF.

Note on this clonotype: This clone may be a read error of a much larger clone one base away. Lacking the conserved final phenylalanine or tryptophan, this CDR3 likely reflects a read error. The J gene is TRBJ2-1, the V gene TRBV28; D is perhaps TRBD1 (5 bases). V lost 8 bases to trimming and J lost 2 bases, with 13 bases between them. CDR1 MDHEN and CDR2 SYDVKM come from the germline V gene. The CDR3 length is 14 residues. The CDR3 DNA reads TGTGCCAGCGGATTTGACAGTGCCTACAATGAGCAGTTCCTC. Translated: CASGFDSAYNEQFL.

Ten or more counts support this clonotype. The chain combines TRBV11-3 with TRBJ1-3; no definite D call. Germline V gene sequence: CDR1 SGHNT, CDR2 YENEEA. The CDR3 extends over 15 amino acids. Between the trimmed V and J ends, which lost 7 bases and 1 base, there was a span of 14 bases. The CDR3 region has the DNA TGTGCCAGCACCCGAGACGGTTTTTCTGGAAACACCATATATTTT. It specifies CASTRDGFSGNTIYF.

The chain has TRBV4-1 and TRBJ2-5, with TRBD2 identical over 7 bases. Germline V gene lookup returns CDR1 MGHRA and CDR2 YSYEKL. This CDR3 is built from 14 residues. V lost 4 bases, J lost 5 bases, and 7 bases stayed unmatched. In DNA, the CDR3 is TGCGCCAGCAGCCCCCCGGGGGGAGGGGAGACCCAGTACTTC. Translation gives CASSPPGGGETQYF.

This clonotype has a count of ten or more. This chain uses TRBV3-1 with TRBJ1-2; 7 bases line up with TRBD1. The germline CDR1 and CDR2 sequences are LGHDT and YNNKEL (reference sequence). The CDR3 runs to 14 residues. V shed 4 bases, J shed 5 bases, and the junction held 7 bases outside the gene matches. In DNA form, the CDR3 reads TGTGCCAGCAGCCTTAATGACAGGGTATATGGCTACACCTTC. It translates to CASSLNDRVYGYTF.

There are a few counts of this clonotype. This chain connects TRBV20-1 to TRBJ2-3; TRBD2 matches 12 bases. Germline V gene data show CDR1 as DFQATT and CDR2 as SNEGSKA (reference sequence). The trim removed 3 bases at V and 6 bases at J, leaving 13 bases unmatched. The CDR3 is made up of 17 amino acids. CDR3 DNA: TGCAGTGCTAGGGGGGGAGTTGGACTAGCGGGGTCTGATACGCAGTATTTT. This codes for CSARGGVGLAGSDTQYF.

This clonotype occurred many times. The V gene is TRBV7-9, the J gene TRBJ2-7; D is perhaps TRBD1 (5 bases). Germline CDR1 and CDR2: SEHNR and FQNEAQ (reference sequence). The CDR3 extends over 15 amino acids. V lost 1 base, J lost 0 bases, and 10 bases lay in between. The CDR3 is CASSLVDSLSYEQYF. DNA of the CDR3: TGTGCCAGCAGCTTAGTTGACAGCCTCTCCTACGAGCAGTACTTC.

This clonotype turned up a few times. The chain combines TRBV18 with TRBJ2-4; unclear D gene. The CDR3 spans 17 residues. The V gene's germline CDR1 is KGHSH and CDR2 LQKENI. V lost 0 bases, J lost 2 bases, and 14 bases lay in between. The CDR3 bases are TGTGCCAGCTCACCACCGGCTAGTAGTGTTACCAAAAACATTCAGTACTTC. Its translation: CASSPPASSVTKNIQYF. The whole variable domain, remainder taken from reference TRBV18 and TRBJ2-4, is NAGVMQNPRHLVRRRGQEARLRCSPMKGHSHVYWYRQLPEEGLKFMVYLQKENIIDESGMPKERFSAEFPKEGPSILRIQQVVRGDSAAYFCASSPPASSVTKNIQYFGAGTRLSVL.

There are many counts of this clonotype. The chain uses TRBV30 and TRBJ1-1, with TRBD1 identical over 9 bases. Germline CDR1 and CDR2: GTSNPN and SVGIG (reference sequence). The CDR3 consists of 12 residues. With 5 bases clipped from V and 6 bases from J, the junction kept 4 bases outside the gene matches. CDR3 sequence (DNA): TGTGCCTGGCAACAGGGGGCGGCTGAAGCTTTCTTT. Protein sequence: CAWQQGAAEAFF.

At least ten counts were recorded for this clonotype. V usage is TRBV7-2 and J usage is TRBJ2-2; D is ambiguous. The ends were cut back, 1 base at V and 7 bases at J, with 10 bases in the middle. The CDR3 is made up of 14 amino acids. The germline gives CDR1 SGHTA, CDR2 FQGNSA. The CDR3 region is CASSLDPGGGELFF. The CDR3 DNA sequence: TGTGCCAGCAGCTTAGATCCGGGCGGCGGGGAGCTGTTTTTT.

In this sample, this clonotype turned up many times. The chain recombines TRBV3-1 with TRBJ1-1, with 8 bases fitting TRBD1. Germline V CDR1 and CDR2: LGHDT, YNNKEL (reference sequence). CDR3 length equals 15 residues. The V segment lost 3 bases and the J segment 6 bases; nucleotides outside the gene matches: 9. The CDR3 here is CASSHSDRVGPEAFF. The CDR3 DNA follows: TGTGCCAGCAGCCACTCGGACAGGGTGGGACCTGAAGCTTTCTTT.

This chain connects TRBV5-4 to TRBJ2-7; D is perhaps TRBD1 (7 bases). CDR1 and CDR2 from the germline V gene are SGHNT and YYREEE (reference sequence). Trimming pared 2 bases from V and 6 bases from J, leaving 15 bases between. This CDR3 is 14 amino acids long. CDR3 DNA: TGTGCCAGCAGCTTAAGGGGGCAGGGGGGCGAGCAGTACTTC. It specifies CASSLRGQGGEQYF.

The CDR3 bases are TGCGCCAGCAGCCAAGATCGCGGGGGGGACACTGAAGCTTTCTTT. Its translation: CASSQDRGGDTEAFF. The gene calls are TRBV4-3 and TRBJ1-1; possible D gene TRBD1, 5 bases. Trimming cost V 0 bases and J 3 bases, with 11 bases left between them. The CDR3 runs to 15 residues. Germline V gene lookup returns CDR1 LGHNA and CDR2 YSLEER.

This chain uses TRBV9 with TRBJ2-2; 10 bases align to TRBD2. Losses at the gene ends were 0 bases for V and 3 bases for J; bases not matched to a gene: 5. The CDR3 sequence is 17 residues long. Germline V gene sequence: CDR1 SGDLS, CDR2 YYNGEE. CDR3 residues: CASSVEGSGGYTGELFF. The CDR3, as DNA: TGTGCCAGCAGCGTAGAAGGTAGCGGGGGGTACACCGGGGAGCTGTTTTTT.

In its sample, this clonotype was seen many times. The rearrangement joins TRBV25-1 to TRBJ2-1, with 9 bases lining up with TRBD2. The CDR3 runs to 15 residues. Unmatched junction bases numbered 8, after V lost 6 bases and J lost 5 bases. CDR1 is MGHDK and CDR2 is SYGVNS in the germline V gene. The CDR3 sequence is CASRGGGAQHNEQFF. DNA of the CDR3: TGTGCCAGCAGGGGCGGGGGGGCCCAGCACAATGAGCAGTTCTTC.

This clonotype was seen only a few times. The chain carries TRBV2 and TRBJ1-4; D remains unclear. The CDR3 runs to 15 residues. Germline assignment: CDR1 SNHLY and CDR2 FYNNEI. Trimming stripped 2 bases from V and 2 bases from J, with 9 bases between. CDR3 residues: CASSEKDRTNEKLFF. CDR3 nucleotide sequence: TGTGCCAGCAGTGAAAAGGATAGGACTAATGAAAAACTGTTTTTT.

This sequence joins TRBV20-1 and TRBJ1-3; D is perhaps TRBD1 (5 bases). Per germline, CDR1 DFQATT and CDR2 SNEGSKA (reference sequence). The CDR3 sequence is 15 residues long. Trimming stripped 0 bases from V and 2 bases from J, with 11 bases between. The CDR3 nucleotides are TGCAGTGCTAGAGATGAAAGGGGAGCTGGAAACACCATATATTTT. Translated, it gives CSARDERGAGNTIYF.